This TCR beta chain was profiled in a study of response to subunit inactivated influenza vaccine. TCRdb itself ran the RT-PCR reads through MiXCR, one entry per CDR3 protein. The data hold about 170,000 distinct CDR3 sequences, with approximately 12% observed a single time. This clonotype was counted many times. The germline V and J ends were trimmed by 1 base and 0 bases, with 16 bases remaining between them. The length of the CDR3 is 18 residues. Germline CDR1 LNHNV, CDR2 YYDKDF (reference sequence). The data also belong to a second study, concerning T cells expressing NK-cell markers. That work states: Beta-chain TCR cDNA was generated via 5'RACE template switching with UMIs. It was sorted CD3+CD56+NKG2C+, CD3+CD56+NKG2C- and CD3+CD56-NKG2C+ T cells that supplied the TCR beta repertoires. One of the eight sequenced donors was seronegative, whereas the other seven were HCMV-seropositive. In several donors, dominant clonotypes made up roughly 28.3-65% of CD3+CD56-NKG2C+ cells.

The rearrangement uses TRBV15 and TRBJ2-1; D unresolved. This TCR derives from a man aged 45 to 65 who received an inactivated influenza vaccine. The sequenced sample was CD8+ T cells sorted from PBMCs, obtained 11 to 12 days after vaccination. The CDR3 DNA reads as TGTGCCACCAGCAGAGGCCCGTTTAAGGGTAGCTCCTACAATGAGCAGTTCTTC. Its protein product is CATSRGPFKGSSYNEQFF.